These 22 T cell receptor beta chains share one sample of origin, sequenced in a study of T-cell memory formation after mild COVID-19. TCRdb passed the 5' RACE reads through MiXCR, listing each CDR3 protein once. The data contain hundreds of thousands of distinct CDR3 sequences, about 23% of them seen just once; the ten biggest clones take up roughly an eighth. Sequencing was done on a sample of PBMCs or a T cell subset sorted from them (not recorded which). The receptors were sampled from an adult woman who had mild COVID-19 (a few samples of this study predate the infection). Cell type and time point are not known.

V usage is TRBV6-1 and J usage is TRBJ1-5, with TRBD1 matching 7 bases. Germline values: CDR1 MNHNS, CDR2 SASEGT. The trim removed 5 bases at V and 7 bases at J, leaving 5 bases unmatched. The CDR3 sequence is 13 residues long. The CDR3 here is CASSTQGGQPQHF. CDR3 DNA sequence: TGTGCCAGCAGTACCCAGGGGGGCCAGCCCCAGCATTTT.

Here the CDR3 DNA reads TGTGCCAGTAGCCCTAACATAGGGGACAGGGTTGGGGGCACTGAAGCTTTCTTT. It yields the protein CASSPNIGDRVGGTEAFF. The chain combines TRBV19 with TRBJ1-1; TRBD1 agrees at 9 bases. V lost 6 bases and J lost 4; bases outside the gene matches: 18. CDR3 length: 18 amino acids. CDR1 and CDR2 (germline): LNHDA, SQIVND (reference sequence).

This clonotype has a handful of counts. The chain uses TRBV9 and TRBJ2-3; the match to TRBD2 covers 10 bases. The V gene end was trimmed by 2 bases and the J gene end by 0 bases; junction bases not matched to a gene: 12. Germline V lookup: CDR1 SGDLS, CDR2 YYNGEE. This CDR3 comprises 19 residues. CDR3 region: CASSVSSSGGALSTDTQYF. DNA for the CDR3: TGTGCCAGCAGCGTCTCTAGCAGCGGGGGGGCTCTCAGCACAGATACGCAGTATTTT.

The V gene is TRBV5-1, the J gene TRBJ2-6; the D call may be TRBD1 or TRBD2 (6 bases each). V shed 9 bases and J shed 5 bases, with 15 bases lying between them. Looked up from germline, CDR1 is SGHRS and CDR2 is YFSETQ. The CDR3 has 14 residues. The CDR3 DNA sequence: TGCGCCACGACTGACGGGGGCTGGGCCAACGTCCTGACTTTC. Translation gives CATTDGGWANVLTF. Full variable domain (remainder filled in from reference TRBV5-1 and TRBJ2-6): KAGVTQTPRYLIKTRGQQVTLSCSPISGHRSVSWYQQTPGQGLQFLFEYFSETQRNKGNFPGRFSGRQFSNSRSEMNVSTLELGDSALYLCATTDGGWANVLTFGAGSRLTVL.

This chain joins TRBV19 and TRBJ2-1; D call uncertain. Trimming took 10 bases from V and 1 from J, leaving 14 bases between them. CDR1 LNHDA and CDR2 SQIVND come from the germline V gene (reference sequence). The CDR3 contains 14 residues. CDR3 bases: TGTGCCACTTCGGCCAGGATATCCTACAATGAGCAGTTCTTC. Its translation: CATSARISYNEQFF.

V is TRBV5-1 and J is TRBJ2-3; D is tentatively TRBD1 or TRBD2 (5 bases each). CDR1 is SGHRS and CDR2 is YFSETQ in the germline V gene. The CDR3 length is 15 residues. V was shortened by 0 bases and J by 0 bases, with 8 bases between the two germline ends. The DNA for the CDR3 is TGCGCCAGCAGCTTGGCGGGGCAAAGCACAGATACGCAGTATTTT. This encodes CASSLAGQSTDTQYF.

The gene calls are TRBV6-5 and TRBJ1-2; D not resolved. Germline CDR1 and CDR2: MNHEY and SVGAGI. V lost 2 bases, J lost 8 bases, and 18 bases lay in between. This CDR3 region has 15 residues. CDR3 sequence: CASSYRFVGVDGYTF. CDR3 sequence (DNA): TGTGCCAGCAGTTACCGGTTCGTCGGGGTGGACGGCTACACCTTC.

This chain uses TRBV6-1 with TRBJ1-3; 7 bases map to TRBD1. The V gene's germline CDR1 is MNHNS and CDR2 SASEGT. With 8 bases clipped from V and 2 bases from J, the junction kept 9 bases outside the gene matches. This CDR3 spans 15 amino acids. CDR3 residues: CASAAAGTAGNTIYF. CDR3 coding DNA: TGTGCCAGCGCAGCGGCCGGGACAGCTGGAAACACCATATATTTT.

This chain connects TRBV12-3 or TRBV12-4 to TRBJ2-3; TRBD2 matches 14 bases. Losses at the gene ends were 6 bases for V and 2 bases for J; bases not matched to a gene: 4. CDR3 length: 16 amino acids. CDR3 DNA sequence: TGTGCCAGCAGACCGACTAGCGGGGGGGCCACAGATACGCAGTATTTT. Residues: CASRPTSGGATDTQYF.

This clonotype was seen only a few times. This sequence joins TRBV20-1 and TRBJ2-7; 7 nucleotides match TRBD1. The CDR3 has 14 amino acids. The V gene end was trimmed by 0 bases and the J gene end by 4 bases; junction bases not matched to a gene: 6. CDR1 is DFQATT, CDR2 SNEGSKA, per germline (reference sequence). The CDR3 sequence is CSARDSGQRYEQYF. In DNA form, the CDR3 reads TGCAGTGCTAGAGATTCGGGACAGCGTTACGAGCAGTACTTC.

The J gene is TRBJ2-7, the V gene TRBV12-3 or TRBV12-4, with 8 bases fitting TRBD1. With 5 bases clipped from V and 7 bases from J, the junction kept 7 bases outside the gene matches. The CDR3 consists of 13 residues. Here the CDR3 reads CASSIGQGLEQYF. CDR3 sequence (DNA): TGTGCCAGCAGTATAGGACAGGGTCTGGAGCAGTACTTC.

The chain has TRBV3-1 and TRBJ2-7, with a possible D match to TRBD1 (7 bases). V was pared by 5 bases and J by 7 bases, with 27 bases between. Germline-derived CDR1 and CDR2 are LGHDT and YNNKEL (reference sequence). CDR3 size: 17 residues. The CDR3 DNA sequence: TGTGCCAGCAGCGCGGGGACAGATAAAGGCCCACCACGAGAGCAGTACTTC. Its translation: CASSAGTDKGPPREQYF.

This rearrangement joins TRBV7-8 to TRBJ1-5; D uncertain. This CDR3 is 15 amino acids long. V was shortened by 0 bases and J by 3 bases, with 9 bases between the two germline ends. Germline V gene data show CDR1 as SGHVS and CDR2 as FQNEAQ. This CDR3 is CASSLALIDNQPQHF. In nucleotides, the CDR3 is TGTGCCAGCAGCTTAGCCCTGATCGACAATCAGCCCCAGCATTTT.

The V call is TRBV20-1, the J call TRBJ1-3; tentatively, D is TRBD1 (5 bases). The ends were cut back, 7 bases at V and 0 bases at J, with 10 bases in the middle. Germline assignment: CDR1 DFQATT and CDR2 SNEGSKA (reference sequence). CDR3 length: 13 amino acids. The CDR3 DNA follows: TGCAGTGTCCCGACAGTCTCTGGAAACACCATATATTTT. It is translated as CSVPTVSGNTIYF.

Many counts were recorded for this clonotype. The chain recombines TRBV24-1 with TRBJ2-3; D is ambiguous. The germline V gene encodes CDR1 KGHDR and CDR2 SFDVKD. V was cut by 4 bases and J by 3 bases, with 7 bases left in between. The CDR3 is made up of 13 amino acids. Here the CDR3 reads CATSEPPTDTQYF. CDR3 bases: TGTGCCACCAGTGAACCGCCTACAGATACGCAGTATTTT.

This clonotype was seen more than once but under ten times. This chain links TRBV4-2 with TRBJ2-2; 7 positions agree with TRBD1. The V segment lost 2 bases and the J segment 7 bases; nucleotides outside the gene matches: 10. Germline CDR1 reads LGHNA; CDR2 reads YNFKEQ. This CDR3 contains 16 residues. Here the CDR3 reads CASSQSSTGKGGELFF. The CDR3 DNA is TGTGCCAGCAGCCAATCCTCGACAGGGAAAGGCGGGGAGCTGTTTTTT.

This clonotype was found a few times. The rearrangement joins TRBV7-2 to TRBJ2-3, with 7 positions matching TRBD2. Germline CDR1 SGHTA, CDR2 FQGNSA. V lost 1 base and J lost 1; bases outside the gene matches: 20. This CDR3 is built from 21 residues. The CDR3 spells CASSLVYVEVVLAGGTDTQYF. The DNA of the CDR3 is TGTGCCAGCAGCTTAGTTTATGTCGAGGTAGTGTTAGCGGGCGGCACAGATACGCAGTATTTT.

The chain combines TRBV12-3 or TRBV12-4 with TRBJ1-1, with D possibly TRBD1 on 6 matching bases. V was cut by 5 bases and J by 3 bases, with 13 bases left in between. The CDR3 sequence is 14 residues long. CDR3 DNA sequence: TGTGCCAGCAGTCGAGGGGGGGGGTACACTGAAGCTTTCTTT. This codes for CASSRGGGYTEAFF.

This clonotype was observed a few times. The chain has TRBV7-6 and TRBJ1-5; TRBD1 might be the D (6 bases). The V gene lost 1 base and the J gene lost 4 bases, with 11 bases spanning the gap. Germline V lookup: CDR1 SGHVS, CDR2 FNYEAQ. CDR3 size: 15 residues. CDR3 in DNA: TGTGCCAGCAGCTTAGTAGAGGGGGAGAATCAGCCCCAGCATTTT. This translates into CASSLVEGENQPQHF.

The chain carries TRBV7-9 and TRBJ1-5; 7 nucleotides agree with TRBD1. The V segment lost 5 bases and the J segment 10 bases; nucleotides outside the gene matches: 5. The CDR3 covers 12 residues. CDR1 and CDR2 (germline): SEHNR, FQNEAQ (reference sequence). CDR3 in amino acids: CASSDRVHPQHF. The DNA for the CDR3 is TGTGCCAGCAGCGACAGGGTACATCCCCAGCATTTT.

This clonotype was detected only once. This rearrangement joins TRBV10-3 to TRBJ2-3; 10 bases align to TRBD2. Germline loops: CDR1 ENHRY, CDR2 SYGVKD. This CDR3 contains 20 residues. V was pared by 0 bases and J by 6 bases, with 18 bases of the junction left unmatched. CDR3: CAISESVWWSRSGGDDTQYF. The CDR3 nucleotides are TGTGCCATCAGTGAGTCAGTCTGGTGGTCCAGGAGCGGGGGGGATGATACGCAGTATTTT.

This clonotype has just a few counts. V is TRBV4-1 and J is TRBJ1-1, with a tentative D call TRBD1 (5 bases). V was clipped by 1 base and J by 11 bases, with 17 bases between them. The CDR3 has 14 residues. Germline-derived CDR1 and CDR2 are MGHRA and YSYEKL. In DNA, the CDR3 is TGCGCCAGCAGCCAAGCAAGGGACGGCCTAAGGGCTTTCTTT. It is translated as CASSQARDGLRAFF.